This T cell receptor (beta chain) was sequenced during a study of OX40 agonist ivuxolimab in advanced cancers. Regarding the research as a whole: Ivuxolimab was a fully human IgG2 agonistic monoclonal antibody targeting the costimulatory receptor OX40 (CD134). Peripheral TCRbeta sequencing aimed to test whether ivuxolimab altered TCR sequence diversity and caused clonal T-cell expansion. Intravenous ivuxolimab was administered to patients every 2 weeks at six dose levels: 0.01, 0.1, 0.3, 1.5, 3 and 10 mg/kg. Partial responses occurred in three dose-escalation patients: two with cutaneous melanoma and one with hepatocellular carcinoma. The dose-escalation cohort was around 84% male with a mean age of roughly 60 years, ranging from roughly 20 to 80. The paper describes the monotherapy dose-escalation part (N ≈ 51 patients) of the phase I trial of ivuxolimab. Prior anti-PD-1, anti-PD-L1 or anti-CTLA-4 therapy was permitted, and 40% of dose-escalation patients had received checkpoint inhibitors. Of the roughly 52 dose-escalation patients, hepatocellular carcinoma was present in around 20, melanoma in some 15, renal cell carcinoma in 9 and head and neck cancer in 9.

The study at large found these results: Low levels of normalized T-cell clonal expansion were also seen in some patients who did not respond. At doses of 0.1 to 3.0 mg/kg, clonal expansion of both CD4+ and CD8+ blood T cells was observed from baseline to week 6. In the 0.1-3.0 mg/kg groups, partial responders had among the lowest normalized peripheral clonal expansion, particularly in CD8+ T cells. After ivuxolimab, more expanded clones were found on average in CD8+ T cells than in CD4+ T cells. The antigen specificity of the clonally expanded peripheral T cells was not determined.

As for this clone: Its cognate antigen has yet to be identified. Base qualities are missing; no much larger clone stands one base away.

For sequencing of the TCRbeta CDR3 region, genomic DNA was extracted from the sorted cells. TCRbeta CDR3 regions were sequenced using the immunoSEQ Assay. In TCRdb, the immuneACCESS table is reduced to in-frame sequences with V and J assigned. These tables do not hold every clone; where another copy was compared, an unresolved V gene accounts for under half, and the others remain unexplained. Counted in this sample were around 76,000 clones; 85% of them appeared once. Almost 6% of the sample is in the top ten clones. Between the V and J ends, shortened by 6 bases and 4 bases respectively, the junction contains 21 bases. The CDR3 contains 16 residues, cysteine and phenylalanine counted. Left in the record is the CDR3 DNA by itself, 48 bases read in frame from the first base. Looking up the germline V gene yields CDR1 SNHLY and CDR2 FYNNEI. The trial excluded patients who had a history of autoimmune disease or were on systemic immunosuppression. In every dose cohort, peripheral blood was drawn for TCR sequencing at baseline, cycle 4 day 1, and cycle 7 day 1. Samples came from an open-label, multicenter, first-in-human phase I dose-escalation trial of ivuxolimab. Adults with locally advanced or metastatic melanoma, renal cell carcinoma, hepatocellular carcinoma or head and neck squamous cell carcinoma were enrolled in the trial. Before TCR sequencing, CD4+ T cells and CD8+ T cells were sorted from peripheral blood as separate populations.

The sequence derives from an adult with an advanced solid tumor such as melanoma, head and neck, liver or kidney cancer. Recombination connected TRBV2 to TRBJ1-2; possibly the D gene is TRBD1, per 5 matching bases. The source material was CD4+ or CD8+ T cells sorted from blood, sampled in a trial of the OX40 agonist ivuxolimab. CDR3 sequence: CASSLLNGGLTYGYTF. The DNA reads as follows: TGTGCCAGCAGCCTACTTAACGGGGGACTTACCTATGGCTACACCTTC.